The next 14 T cell receptor beta chains were all read from a single sample in a study of cytomegalovirus exposure and HLA in healthy donors. PCR employed 60 Vbeta and 13 Jbeta primers. Repertoires were generated with immunoSEQ multiplex PCR, while TCRdb's copy carries only in-frame clones and drops some. The sample lists about 100,000 clones, 65% to 80% occurring once. Sequencing used PBMCs. These receptors were obtained from a man in his forties in good health and CMV-seropositive.

V usage is TRBV6-5 and J usage is TRBJ2-1, with D possibly being TRBD2 (7 bases). The CDR3 length is 15 residues. The germline V and J ends were trimmed by 0 bases and 3 bases, with 9 bases remaining between them. The germline gives CDR1 MNHEY, CDR2 SVGAGI. The CDR3 loop is CASSYSRGGYNEQFF. As DNA, the CDR3 is TGTGCCAGCAGTTACTCGAGGGGGGGCTACAATGAGCAGTTCTTC.

This clone came up a few times. V is TRBV4-3 and J is TRBJ2-7, with D possibly TRBD1 on 6 matching bases. V was cut by 3 bases and J by 1 base, with 16 bases left in between. Germline V gene sequence: CDR1 LGHNA, CDR2 YSLEER. The CDR3 extends over 16 amino acids. The CDR3 spells CASSHFVQGRSYEQYF. The CDR3 nucleotides read TGCGCCAGCAGCCACTTTGTGCAGGGGCGATCCTACGAGCAGTACTTC.

This chain joins TRBV19 and TRBJ1-2; D not certain. CDR3 length equals 14 residues. Germline V gene data show CDR1 as LNHDA and CDR2 as SQIVND (reference sequence). Trimming removed 0 bases at V and 8 bases at J, with 13 bases between. In DNA form, the CDR3 reads TGTGCCAGTAGTATAGATCGCTTTCGGGAAGGCTACACCTTC. Translated: CASSIDRFREGYTF.

In its sample, this clone was seen a few times. The chain recombines TRBV5-4 with TRBJ2-6, with 7 bases aligning to TRBD1. Germline V lookup: CDR1 SGHNT, CDR2 YYREEE (reference sequence). After removal of 3 bases from V and 2 bases from J, the junction contained 2 bases not matched to a gene. This CDR3 has 15 residues. The CDR3: CASSSQGAGANVLTF. CDR3 coding DNA: TGTGCCAGCAGCTCTCAGGGGGCTGGGGCCAACGTCCTGACTTTC.

In this sample, this clone turned up a few times. The V call is TRBV5-1, the J call TRBJ2-4, with 10 bases lining up with TRBD1. The trim removed 0 bases at V and 12 bases at J, leaving 9 bases unmatched. CDR1 is SGHRS, CDR2 YFSETQ, per germline. The CDR3 has 15 residues. CDR3 amino acids: CASSLGRTGGDTQYF. The CDR3 DNA reads TGCGCCAGCAGCTTGGGGAGGACAGGGGGGGACACTCAGTACTTC.

The V and J genes are TRBV7-2 and TRBJ2-3; the D gene is possibly TRBD2 (6 bases). Trimming removed 8 bases from V and 4 bases from J, with 10 bases in between. Per germline, CDR1 SGHTA and CDR2 FQGNSA. The CDR3 spans 12 residues. CDR3 in DNA: TGTGCCAGCGAGAGGAGGGCAGATACGCAGTATTTT. Translated, it gives CASERRADTQYF.

The V gene is TRBV5-4, the J gene TRBJ2-3, with D possibly TRBD1 on 6 matching bases. The germline V gene has CDR1 SGHNT and CDR2 YYREEE (reference sequence). Trimming shortened V by 3 bases and J by 2 bases, and 13 bases separated the two germline ends. The CDR3 spans 15 residues. CDR3 in amino acids: CASSSPGQFTDTQYF. Here the CDR3 DNA reads TGTGCCAGCAGCTCACCGGGACAATTCACAGATACGCAGTATTTT.

In this sample, this clone turned up once. The V gene is TRBV29-1, the J gene TRBJ2-7, with D perhaps TRBD2 (5 bases). CDR1 is SQVTM, CDR2 ANQGSEA, per germline. Trimming cost V 3 bases and J 2 bases, with 11 bases left between them. This CDR3 region has 13 residues. The CDR3: CSVDREGTYEQYF. Written as DNA, the CDR3 is TGCAGCGTTGATCGGGAAGGGACCTACGAGCAGTACTTC.

The V and J genes are TRBV29-1 and TRBJ2-2; 8 nucleotides match TRBD2. This CDR3 region has 13 residues. Germline V lookup: CDR1 SQVTM, CDR2 ANQGSEA. V dropped 7 bases and J dropped 6; count of bases not matched to a gene: 7. CDR3 residues: CSAGREVPGELFF. The CDR3 DNA reads TGCAGCGCCGGGAGGGAGGTACCCGGGGAGCTGTTTTTT.

The chain links TRBV5-1 to TRBJ2-5; 9 positions agree with TRBD2. V shed 2 bases, J shed 5 bases, and the junction held 4 bases outside the gene matches. Germline V gene data show CDR1 as SGHRS and CDR2 as YFSETQ. The CDR3 is 14 amino acids. CDR3 loop: CASSFSGSGETQYF. The CDR3 DNA reads as TGCGCCAGCAGCTTTAGCGGGAGCGGGGAGACCCAGTACTTC.

This sequence joins TRBV11-2 and TRBJ2-7, with D possibly matching TRBD2 (5 bases). V gave up 1 base and J gave up 2 bases, with 9 bases separating them. Germline V lookup: CDR1 SGHAT, CDR2 FQNNGV. CDR3 length: 14 residues. The DNA of the CDR3 is TGTGCCAGCAGCTTAGTAAGCGGAACCTACGAGCAGTACTTC. Encoded protein: CASSLVSGTYEQYF.

The chain has TRBV19 and TRBJ2-3; TRBD2 aligns across 11 bases. Germline CDR1 and CDR2: LNHDA and SQIVND (reference sequence). The V and J ends lost 3 bases and 5 bases, in that order; junction bases with no gene match: 4. The CDR3 totals 15 residues. CDR3 residues: CASSMLGLAGDTQYF. Here the CDR3 DNA reads TGTGCCAGTAGTATGCTCGGACTAGCGGGAGATACGCAGTATTTT.

This clone appeared once. CDR3 amino acids: CASSLAGTDTQYF. For the CDR3, the DNA is TGCGCCAGCAGCCTCGCGGGCACAGATACGCAGTATTTT. This chain joins TRBV4-1 and TRBJ2-3; unclear D gene. The CDR3 is made up of 13 amino acids. Trimming took off 4 bases at V and 1 base at J, with 6 bases between the two ends. Germline loops: CDR1 MGHRA, CDR2 YSYEKL.

The rearrangement links TRBV27 to TRBJ2-3; 9 bases map to TRBD2. V shed 8 bases, J shed 0 bases, and the junction held 12 bases outside the gene matches. The germline CDR1 and CDR2 sequences are MNHEY and SMNVEV (reference sequence). This CDR3 comprises 17 residues. In DNA, the CDR3 is TGTGCCAGCTTGCCAGGCGCGGGAGGGTGGAGCACAGATACGCAGTATTTT. Protein sequence: CASLPGAGGWSTDTQYF.